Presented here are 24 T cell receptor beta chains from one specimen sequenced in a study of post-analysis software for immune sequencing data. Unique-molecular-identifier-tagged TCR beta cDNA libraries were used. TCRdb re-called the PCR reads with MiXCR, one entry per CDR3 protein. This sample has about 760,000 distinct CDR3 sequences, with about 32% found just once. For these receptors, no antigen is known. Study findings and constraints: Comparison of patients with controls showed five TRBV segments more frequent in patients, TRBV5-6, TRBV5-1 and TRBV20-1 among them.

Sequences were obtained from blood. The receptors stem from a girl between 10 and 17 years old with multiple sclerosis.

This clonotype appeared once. This CDR3 reads CASSLTGGSNTEAFF. Here the CDR3 DNA reads TGTGCCAGCAGTTTGACAGGGGGCTCGAACACTGAAGCTTTCTTT. The chain employs TRBV12-3 or TRBV12-4 and TRBJ1-1, with 10 bases that match TRBD1. The ends lost 3 bases at V and 1 base at J; junction bases unmatched: 2. This CDR3 spans 15 amino acids.

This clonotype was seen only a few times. In DNA, the CDR3 is TGTGCCAGCAGCCCACGTAGGGGTACTAATGAAAAACTGTTTTTT. Encoded protein: CASSPRRGTNEKLFF. The chain employs TRBV7-9 and TRBJ1-4; D might be TRBD1 (5 bases). Deletions cut 5 bases from V and 2 bases from J, with 12 bases between. The germline gives CDR1 SEHNR, CDR2 FQNEAQ (reference sequence). The CDR3 sequence is 15 residues long.

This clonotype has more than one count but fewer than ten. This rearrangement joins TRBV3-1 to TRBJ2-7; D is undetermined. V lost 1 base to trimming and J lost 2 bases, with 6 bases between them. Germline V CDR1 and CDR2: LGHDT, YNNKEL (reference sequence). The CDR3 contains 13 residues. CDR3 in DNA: TGTGCCAGCAGCCAAGTCGCACCCTACGAGCAGTACTTC. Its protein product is CASSQVAPYEQYF.

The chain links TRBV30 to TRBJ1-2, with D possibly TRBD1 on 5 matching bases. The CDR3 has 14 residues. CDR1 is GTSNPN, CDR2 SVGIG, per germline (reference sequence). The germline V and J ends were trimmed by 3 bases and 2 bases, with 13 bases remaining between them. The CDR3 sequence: CAWSGATLNYGYTF. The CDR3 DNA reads TGTGCCTGGAGCGGGGCGACACTGAACTATGGCTACACCTTC.

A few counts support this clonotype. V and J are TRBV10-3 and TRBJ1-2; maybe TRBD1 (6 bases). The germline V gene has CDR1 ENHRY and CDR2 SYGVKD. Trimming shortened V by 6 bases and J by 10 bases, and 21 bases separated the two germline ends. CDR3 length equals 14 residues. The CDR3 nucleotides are TGTGCCATCAGCGGAGGGGGGGGGCAGAGTTACTACACCTTC. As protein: CAISGGGGQSYYTF.

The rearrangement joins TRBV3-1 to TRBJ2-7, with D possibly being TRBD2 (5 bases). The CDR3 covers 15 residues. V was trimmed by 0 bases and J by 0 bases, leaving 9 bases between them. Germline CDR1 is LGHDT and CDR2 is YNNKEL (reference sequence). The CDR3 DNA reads TGTGCCAGCAGCCAAGATTATGAGGGCTCCTACGAGCAGTACTTC. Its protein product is CASSQDYEGSYEQYF.

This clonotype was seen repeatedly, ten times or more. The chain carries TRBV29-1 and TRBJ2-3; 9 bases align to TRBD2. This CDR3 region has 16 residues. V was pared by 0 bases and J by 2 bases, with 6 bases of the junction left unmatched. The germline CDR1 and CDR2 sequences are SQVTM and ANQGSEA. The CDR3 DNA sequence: TGCAGCGTTGAAGATAGGGCTAGCGGGACCACAGATACGCAGTATTTT. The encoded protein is CSVEDRASGTTDTQYF.

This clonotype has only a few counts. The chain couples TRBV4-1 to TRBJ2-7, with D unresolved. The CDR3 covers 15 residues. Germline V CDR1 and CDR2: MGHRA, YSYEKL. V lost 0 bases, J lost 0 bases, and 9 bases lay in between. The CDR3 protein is CASSQDSALSYEQYF. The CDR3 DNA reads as TGCGCCAGCAGCCAAGATTCCGCCCTCTCCTACGAGCAGTACTTC.

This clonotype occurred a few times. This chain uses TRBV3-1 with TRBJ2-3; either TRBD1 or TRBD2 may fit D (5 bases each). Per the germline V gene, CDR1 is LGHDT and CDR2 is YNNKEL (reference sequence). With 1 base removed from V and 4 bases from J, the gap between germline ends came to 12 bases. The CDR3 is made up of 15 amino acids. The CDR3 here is CASSQAAGSPDTQYF. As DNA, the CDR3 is TGTGCCAGCAGCCAAGCGGCAGGGAGTCCAGATACGCAGTATTTT.

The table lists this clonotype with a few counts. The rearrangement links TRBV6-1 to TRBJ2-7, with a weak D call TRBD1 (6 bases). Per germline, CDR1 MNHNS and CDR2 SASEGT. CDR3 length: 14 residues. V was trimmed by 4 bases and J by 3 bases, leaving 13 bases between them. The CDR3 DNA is TGTGCCAGCAGTGCCGGACAGTTACGCTACGAGCAGTACTTC. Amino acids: CASSAGQLRYEQYF.

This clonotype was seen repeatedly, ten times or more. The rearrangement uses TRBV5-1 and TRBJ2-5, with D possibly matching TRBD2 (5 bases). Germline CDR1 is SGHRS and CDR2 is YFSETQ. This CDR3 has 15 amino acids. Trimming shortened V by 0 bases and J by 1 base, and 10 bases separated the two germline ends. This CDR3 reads CASSLVLAGQETQYF. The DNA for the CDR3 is TGCGCCAGCAGCTTGGTCCTGGCGGGCCAAGAGACCCAGTACTTC.

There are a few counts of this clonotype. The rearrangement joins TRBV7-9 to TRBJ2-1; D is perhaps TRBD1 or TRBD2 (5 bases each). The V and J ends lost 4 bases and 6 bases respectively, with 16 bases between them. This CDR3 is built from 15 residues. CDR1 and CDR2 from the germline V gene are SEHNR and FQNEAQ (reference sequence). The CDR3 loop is CASSSPGTGSNEQFF. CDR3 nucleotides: TGTGCCAGCAGCTCCCCCGGGACGGGTAGCAATGAGCAGTTCTTC. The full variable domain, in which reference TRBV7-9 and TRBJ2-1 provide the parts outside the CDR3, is DTGVSQNPRHKITKRGQNVTFRCDPISEHNRLYWYRQTLGQGPEFLTYFQNEAQLEKSRLLSDRFSAERPKGSFSTLEIQRTEQGDSAMYLCASSSPGTGSNEQFFGPGTRLTVL.

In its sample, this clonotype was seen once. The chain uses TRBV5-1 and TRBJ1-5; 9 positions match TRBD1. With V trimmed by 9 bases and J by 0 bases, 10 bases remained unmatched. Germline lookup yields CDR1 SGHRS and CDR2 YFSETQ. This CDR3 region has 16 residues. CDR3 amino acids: CANRESDRGSNQPQHF. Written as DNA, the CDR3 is TGCGCCAACCGAGAATCGGACAGGGGTAGCAATCAGCCCCAGCATTTT.

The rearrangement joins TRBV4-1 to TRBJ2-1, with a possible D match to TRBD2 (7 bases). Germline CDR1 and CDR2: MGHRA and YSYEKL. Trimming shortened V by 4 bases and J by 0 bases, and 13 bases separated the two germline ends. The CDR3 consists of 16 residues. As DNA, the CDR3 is TGCGCCAGCAGCCCCTTGAGGGGGGGCTCCTACAATGAGCAGTTCTTC. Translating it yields CASSPLRGGSYNEQFF.

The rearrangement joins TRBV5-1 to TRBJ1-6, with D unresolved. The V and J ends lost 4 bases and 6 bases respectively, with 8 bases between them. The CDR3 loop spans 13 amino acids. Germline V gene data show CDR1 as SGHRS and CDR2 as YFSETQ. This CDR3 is CASSNGSNSPLHF. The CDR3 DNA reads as TGCGCCAGCAGCAACGGTAGTAATTCACCCCTCCACTTT.

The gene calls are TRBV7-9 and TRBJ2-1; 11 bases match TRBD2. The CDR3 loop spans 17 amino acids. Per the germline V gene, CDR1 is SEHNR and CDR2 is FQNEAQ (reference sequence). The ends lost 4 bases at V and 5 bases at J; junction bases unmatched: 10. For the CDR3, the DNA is TGTGCCAGCAGCTCCTCTGAACTAGCGGGAGTTAACAATGAGCAGTTCTTC. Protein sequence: CASSSSELAGVNNEQFF.

For the CDR3, the DNA is TGCAGTGCTAGGGGGGGCGGCGGGGAGCTGTTTTTT. This codes for CSARGGGGELFF. The V gene is TRBV20-1, the J gene TRBJ2-2; either TRBD1 or TRBD2 may fit D (6 bases each). V lost 3 bases and J 7 bases, leaving 9 bases between the germline ends. Germline V lookup: CDR1 DFQATT, CDR2 SNEGSKA (reference sequence). This CDR3 spans 12 amino acids.

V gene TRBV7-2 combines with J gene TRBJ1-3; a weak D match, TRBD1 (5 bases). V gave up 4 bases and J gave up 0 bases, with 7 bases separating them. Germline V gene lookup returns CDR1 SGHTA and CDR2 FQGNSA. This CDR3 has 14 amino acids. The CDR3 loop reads CASSSGASGNTIYF. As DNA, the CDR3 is TGTGCCAGCAGCTCCGGGGCCTCTGGAAACACCATATATTTT.

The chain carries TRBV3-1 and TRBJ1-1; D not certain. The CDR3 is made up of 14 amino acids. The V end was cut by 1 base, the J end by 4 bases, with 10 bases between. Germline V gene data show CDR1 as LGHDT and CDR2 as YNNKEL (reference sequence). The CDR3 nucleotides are TGTGCCAGCAGCCAAGCGGGAGGTGTCACTGAAGCTTTCTTT. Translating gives CASSQAGGVTEAFF.

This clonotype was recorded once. Here the CDR3 reads CSADLGRHYSNQPQHF. CDR3 DNA sequence: TGCAGTGCGGACCTCGGGCGGCACTATAGTAATCAGCCCCAGCATTTT. J is TRBJ1-5 and V is TRBV20-1, with unresolved D. Trimming cost V 6 bases and J 4 bases, with 22 bases left between them. The CDR3 runs 16 residues. In germline, CDR1 is DFQATT, CDR2 SNEGSKA (reference sequence).

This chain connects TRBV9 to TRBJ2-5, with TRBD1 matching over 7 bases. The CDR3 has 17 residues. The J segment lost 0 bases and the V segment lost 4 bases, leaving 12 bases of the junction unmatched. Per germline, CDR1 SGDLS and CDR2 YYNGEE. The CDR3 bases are TGTGCCAGCAGCTACCACCGGGACAGATCGTACCAAGAGACCCAGTACTTC. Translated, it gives CASSYHRDRSYQETQYF.

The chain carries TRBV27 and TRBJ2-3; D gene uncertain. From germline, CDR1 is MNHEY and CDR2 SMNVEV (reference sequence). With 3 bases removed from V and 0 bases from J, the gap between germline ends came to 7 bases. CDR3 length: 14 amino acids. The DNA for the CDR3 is TGTGCCAGCAGTTTTGGTAGTAGCACAGATACGCAGTATTTT. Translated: CASSFGSSTDTQYF.

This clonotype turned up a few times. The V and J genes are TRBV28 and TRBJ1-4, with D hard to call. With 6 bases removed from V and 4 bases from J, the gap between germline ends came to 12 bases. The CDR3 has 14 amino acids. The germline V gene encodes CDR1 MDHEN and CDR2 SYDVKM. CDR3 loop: CASSPPGLNEKLFF. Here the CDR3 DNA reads TGTGCCAGCAGCCCTCCGGGTCTTAATGAAAAACTGTTTTTT.

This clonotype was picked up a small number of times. In DNA form, the CDR3 reads TGCAGTGCCAGCTCACCAAGGGCTAGCACAGATACGCAGTATTTT. It is translated as CSASSPRASTDTQYF. The V and J genes are TRBV20-1 and TRBJ2-3; D unresolved. The V end lost 6 bases, the J end lost 0 bases, and 16 bases lay between the germline ends. Germline V lookup: CDR1 DFQATT, CDR2 SNEGSKA (reference sequence). This CDR3 is 15 amino acids long.